This section outlines one T cell receptor beta chain sequence together with its context. The data were taken from a study of blood T cell repertoires in COVID-19. Study-wide background: Acute-phase and convalescent COVID-19 samples originated in the United States, Italy and Spain. PBMCs, B-cell-depleted T cells, or T cells provided the cDNA or gDNA that made up the material.

Individuals drawn from under 30 US areas were roughly 18 to 95 years old. Cohort allocation depended upon clinical history that participants reported. TCRdb's table, derived via immunoSEQ multiplex PCR, lists solely in-frame clones and lacks some. The table includes about 210,000 clones, more than 70% detected once. Trimming removed 6 bases from V and 2 bases from J; junction bases left unmatched: 3. The germline gives CDR1 SNHLY, CDR2 FYNNEI. The CDR3 sequence is 14 residues long. This receptor was taken from a man aged 25-45 years with acute COVID-19. The chain recombines TRBV2 with TRBJ1-3; 8 nucleotides agree with TRBD1. The specimen sequenced was PBMCs or T cells enriched from blood (not recorded which). CDR3 amino acids: CASSAGQAGNTIYF. CDR3 bases: TGTGCCAGCAGCGCGGGACAGGCTGGAAACACCATATATTTT.